The 14 T cell receptor beta chains in this list originate from one sample, sequenced in a study of monozygotic twins with inflammatory bowel disease. TCRdb re-called the 5' RACE reads, yielding one record per CDR3 amino acid sequence without DNA. In total, the table holds approximately 380,000 distinct CDR3 sequences. Sequenced sample: blood. The receptors come from a human donor with ulcerative colitis or Crohn's disease, or a healthy co-twin of an affected twin (not recorded which).

This chain joins TRBV6-2 or TRBV6-3 and TRBJ2-7; the TCRdb D gene call, TRBD2, has no DNA to confirm it. The CDR3 is made up of 13 amino acids. CDR1 MNHEY and CDR2 SVGEGT come from the germline V gene. The CDR3 loop reads CASSTVSAYEQYF.

The gene calls are TRBV20-1 and TRBJ2-3; checking the TCRdb D call of TRBD1 is not possible without DNA. There are 15 residues in the CDR3. The germline V gene encodes CDR1 DFQATT and CDR2 SNEGSKA (reference sequence). The CDR3 loop is CSARPLRGSTDTQYF.

The V call is TRBV6-5, the J call TRBJ2-3; TCRdb's D call of TRBD1 is untestable without DNA. This CDR3 has 12 residues. Germline lookup yields CDR1 MNHEY and CDR2 SVGAGI. The chain's CDR3 is CASSNGRPKQYF.

J is TRBJ1-3 and V is TRBV7-6; checking the TCRdb D call of TRBD1 is not possible without DNA. The germline CDR1 and CDR2 sequences are SGHVS and FNYEAQ. The length of the CDR3 is 15 residues. CDR3: CASSSYGQGGNTIYF. The full variable domain, completed using reference TRBV7-6 and TRBJ1-3, is GAGVSQSPRYKVTKRGQDVALRCDPISGHVSLYWYRQALGQGPEFLTYFNYEAQQDKSGLPNDRFSAERPEGSISTLTIQRTEQRDSAMYRCASSSYGQGGNTIYFGEGSWLTVV.

The V call is TRBV4-3, the J call TRBJ2-1; TCRdb's assignment of TRBD1 cannot be checked, as there is no DNA. Germline CDR1 and CDR2: LGHNA and YSLEER. The CDR3 has 17 amino acids. The CDR3 loop is CASSQFYRDRGLDEQFF.

The rearrangement joins TRBV5-1 to TRBJ1-2; the D call of TRBD1 rests on TCRdb alone, since no DNA is present to check it. Germline loops: CDR1 SGHRS, CDR2 YFSETQ. CDR3 size: 17 residues. CDR3 in amino acids: CASSLPPGQASGYGYTF.

This chain links TRBV24-1 with TRBJ2-1; TCRdb's D gene call, TRBD1, goes unchecked for lack of DNA. The CDR3 runs to 17 residues. Looked up from germline, CDR1 is KGHDR and CDR2 is SFDVKD. The CDR3: CATSDSSGLSSYNEQFF.

V and J are TRBV5-1 and TRBJ2-4; TCRdb's assignment of TRBD1 cannot be checked, as there is no DNA. Germline V gene data show CDR1 as SGHRS and CDR2 as YFSETQ. The CDR3 covers 15 residues. The CDR3 spells CASSATGTGGNIQYF.

The V call is TRBV7-3, the J call TRBJ2-2. The germline V gene has CDR1 SGHTA and CDR2 FQGTGA. The CDR3 is 13 amino acids. The CDR3 is CASRFGSTGELFF.

V is TRBV2 and J is TRBJ2-7; TCRdb selects TRBD1, and the lack of DNA leaves this call unchecked. CDR1 SNHLY and CDR2 FYNNEI come from the germline V gene. This CDR3 spans 13 amino acids. This chain's CDR3 is CASQLNRVYEQYF. Filled out from reference TRBV2 and TRBJ2-7, the complete variable domain reads EPEVTQTPSHQVTQMGQEVILRCVPISNHLYFYWYRQILGQKVEFLVSFYNNEISEKSEIFDDQFSVERPDGSNFTLKIRSTKLEDSAMYFCASQLNRVYEQYFGPGTRLTVT.

The chain employs TRBV5-1 and TRBJ2-7; absent DNA, TCRdb's TRBD1 call cannot be checked. The CDR3 sequence is 12 residues long. Germline CDR1 and CDR2: SGHRS and YFSETQ. CDR3: CASISGGNEQYF.

The J gene is TRBJ2-3, the V gene TRBV4-2; the TCRdb D gene call, TRBD2, has no DNA to confirm it. CDR3 length: 19 amino acids. Germline V lookup: CDR1 LGHNA, CDR2 YNFKEQ. CDR3 sequence reads: CASSQVTSGGPQTTDTQYF.

The rearrangement uses TRBV6-5 and TRBJ2-1; checking the TCRdb D call of TRBD1 is not possible without DNA. In germline, CDR1 is MNHEY, CDR2 SVGAGI. The CDR3 is made up of 16 amino acids. This CDR3 is CASSYWPGTDGNEQFF.

The genes are TRBV12-3 or TRBV12-4 and TRBJ1-2. This CDR3 has 14 residues. The chain's CDR3 is CASSLAGLHYGYTF.